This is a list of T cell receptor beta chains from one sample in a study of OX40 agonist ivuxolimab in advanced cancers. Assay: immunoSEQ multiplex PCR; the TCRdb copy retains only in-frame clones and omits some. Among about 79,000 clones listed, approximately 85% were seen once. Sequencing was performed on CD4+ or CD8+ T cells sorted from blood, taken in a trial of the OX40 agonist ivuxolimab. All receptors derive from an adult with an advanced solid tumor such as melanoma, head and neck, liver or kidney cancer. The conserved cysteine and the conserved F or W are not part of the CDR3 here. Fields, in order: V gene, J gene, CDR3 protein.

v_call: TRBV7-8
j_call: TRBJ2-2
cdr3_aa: ASSFLRRNTGELF

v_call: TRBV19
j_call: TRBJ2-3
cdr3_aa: ASSTDAGSQY

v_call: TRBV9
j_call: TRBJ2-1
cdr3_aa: ASSVSLAGASSYNEQF

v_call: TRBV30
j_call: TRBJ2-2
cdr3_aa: AWSVGRNTGELF

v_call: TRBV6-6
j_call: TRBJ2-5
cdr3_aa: ASSSRTGGETQY

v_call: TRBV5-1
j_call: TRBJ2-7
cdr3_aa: ASSLQGHPLEQY

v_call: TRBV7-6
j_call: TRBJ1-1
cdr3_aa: ASSLEAGSTEAF

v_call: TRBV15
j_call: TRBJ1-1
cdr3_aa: ATSKLMNTEAF

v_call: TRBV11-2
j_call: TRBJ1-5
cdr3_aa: ASSLSDSNQPQH

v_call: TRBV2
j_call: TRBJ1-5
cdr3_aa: ASSEFAINQPQH

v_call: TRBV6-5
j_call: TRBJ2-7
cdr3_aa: ASSYASGSSYEQY

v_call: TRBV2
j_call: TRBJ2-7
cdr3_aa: ASRVREQY

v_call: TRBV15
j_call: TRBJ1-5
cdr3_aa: ASNVGLGQPQH

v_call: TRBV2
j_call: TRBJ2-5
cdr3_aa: ASSEPPRGVQETQY

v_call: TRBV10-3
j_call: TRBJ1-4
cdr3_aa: AISESDREEKLF

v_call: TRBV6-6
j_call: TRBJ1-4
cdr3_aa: ASSYSYRNEKLF

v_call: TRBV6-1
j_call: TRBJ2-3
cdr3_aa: ASQSQQGTTDTQY

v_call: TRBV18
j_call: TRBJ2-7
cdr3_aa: ASSPGDFFREQY

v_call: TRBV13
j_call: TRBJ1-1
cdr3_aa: ASSAIRTDTNTEAF

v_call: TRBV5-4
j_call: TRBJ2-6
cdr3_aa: ASSLNPGQSGANVLT

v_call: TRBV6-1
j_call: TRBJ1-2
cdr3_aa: ASSPQGPLGYT

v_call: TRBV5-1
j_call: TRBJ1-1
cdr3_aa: ASSLGPPGMNTEAF

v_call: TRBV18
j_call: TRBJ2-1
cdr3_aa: ASSPYVGGTGNEQF

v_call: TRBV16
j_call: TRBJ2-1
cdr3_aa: ASSQSRQWTSYNEQF

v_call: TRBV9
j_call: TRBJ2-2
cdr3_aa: ASSVAWGTGELF

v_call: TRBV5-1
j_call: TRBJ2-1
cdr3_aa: ASSLGPLAGMNEQF

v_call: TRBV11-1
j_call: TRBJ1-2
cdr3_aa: ASSLPGNYGYT

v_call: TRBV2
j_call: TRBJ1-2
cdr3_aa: ASSVIKWGST

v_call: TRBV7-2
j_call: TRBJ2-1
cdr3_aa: ASSLLLAVYNEQF

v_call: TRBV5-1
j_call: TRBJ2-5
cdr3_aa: ASSLGDPGLAGTSGMGETQY

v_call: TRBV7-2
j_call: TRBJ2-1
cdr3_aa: ASTIYNEQF

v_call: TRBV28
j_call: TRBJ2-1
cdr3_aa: ASSSRLAGQNYNEQF